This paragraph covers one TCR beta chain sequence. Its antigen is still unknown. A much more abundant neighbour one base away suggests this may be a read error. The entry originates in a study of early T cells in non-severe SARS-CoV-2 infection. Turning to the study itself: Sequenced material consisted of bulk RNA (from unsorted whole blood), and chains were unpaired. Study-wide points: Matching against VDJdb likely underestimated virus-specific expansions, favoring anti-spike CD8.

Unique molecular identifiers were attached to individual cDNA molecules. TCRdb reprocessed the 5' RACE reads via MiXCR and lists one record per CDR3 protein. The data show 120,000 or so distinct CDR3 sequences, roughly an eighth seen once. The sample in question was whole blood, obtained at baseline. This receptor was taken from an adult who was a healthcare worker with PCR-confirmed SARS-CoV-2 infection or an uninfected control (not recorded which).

The CDR3 region has the DNA TGCACCAGCAGCTTCCGGGGAGGGGTAAGCTACGAGCAGTACTTC. Residues: CTSSFRGGVSYEQYF. This chain joins TRBV5-1 and TRBJ2-7; 7 bases map to TRBD2. CDR1 and CDR2 from the germline V gene are SGHRS and YFSETQ. The CDR3 is 15 residues long.